A single sample gave rise to the 7 T cell receptor beta chains below, sequenced in a study of cytomegalovirus exposure and HLA in healthy donors. Primers for the PCR totalled 60 Vbeta and 13 Jbeta. Generated by immunoSEQ multiplex PCR, the TCRdb table keeps only in-frame clones and is missing some. Of about 140,000 clones detected, more than 70% appear once; the ten largest clones hold under 5.5%. Sample: PBMCs. The source is a woman aged 45-60 years in good health and CMV-seronegative.

The chain has TRBV9 and TRBJ2-2, with TRBD2 matching over 9 bases. The trim removed 0 bases at V and 4 bases at J, leaving 4 bases unmatched. Germline V CDR1 and CDR2: SGDLS, YYNGEE. This CDR3 is built from 16 residues. DNA for the CDR3: TGTGCCAGCAGCGTAGCAGCGGGGGGAACCACCGGGGAGCTGTTTTTT. Translated: CASSVAAGGTTGELFF.

The chain combines TRBV2 with TRBJ2-3; D is perhaps TRBD1 (5 bases). V shed 3 bases and J shed 0 bases, with 10 bases lying between them. The CDR3 runs 15 residues. Germline-derived CDR1 and CDR2 are SNHLY and FYNNEI. The CDR3 sequence is CASSDVGLSTDTQYF. Here the CDR3 DNA reads TGTGCCAGCAGTGATGTGGGGCTGAGCACAGATACGCAGTATTTT. The whole variable domain, filled in from reference TRBV2 and TRBJ2-3, reads EPEVTQTPSHQVTQMGQEVILRCVPISNHLYFYWYRQILGQKVEFLVSFYNNEISEKSEIFDDQFSVERPDGSNFTLKIRSTKLEDSAMYFCASSDVGLSTDTQYFGPGTRLTVL.

This chain joins TRBV9 and TRBJ2-7; 9 positions match TRBD1. Germline lookup yields CDR1 SGDLS and CDR2 YYNGEE. V was pared by 4 bases and J by 6 bases, with 11 bases of the junction left unmatched. This CDR3 has 15 residues. The CDR3, as DNA: TGTGCCAGCAGCCCCCGGGACAGGGTTTCTTTCGAGCAGTACTTC. Translating it yields CASSPRDRVSFEQYF.

The chain combines TRBV6-1 with TRBJ1-3; 8 bases fit TRBD1. The CDR3 has 15 residues. Germline V gene sequence: CDR1 MNHNS, CDR2 SASEGT. With V trimmed by 3 bases and J by 4 bases, 5 bases remained unmatched. The CDR3 coding sequence is TGTGCCAGCAGTGAGCAGGGGGCCACAGGAAACACCATATATTTT. Translation gives CASSEQGATGNTIYF.

This clone was seen just once. The chain combines TRBV4-3 with TRBJ2-7, with a tentative D call TRBD2 (6 bases). This CDR3 has 15 residues. The germline V and J ends were trimmed by 3 bases and 2 bases, with 14 bases remaining between them. Looked up from germline, CDR1 is LGHNA and CDR2 is YSLEER. The CDR3 DNA reads as TGCGCCAGCAGCCAGGCCGGGACGGGAGCCTACGAGCAGTACTTC. Translation: CASSQAGTGAYEQYF.

As to this clone: Other DNA variants within this sample encode the same CDR3. The chain carries TRBV7-8 and TRBJ2-3, with 11 positions matching TRBD2. Germline V gene sequence: CDR1 SGHVS, CDR2 FQNEAQ. V was clipped by 4 bases and J by 4 bases; unmatched bases: 16. The CDR3 loop spans 19 amino acids. In DNA form, the CDR3 reads TGTGCCAGCAGCTCTTTAGGACAGGGTCTAGCGGGGGGAGCAGATACGCAGTATTTT. Protein product: CASSSLGQGLAGGADTQYF.

The chain employs TRBV19 and TRBJ1-5, with 7 bases matching TRBD1. The CDR3 consists of 15 residues. The V gene's germline CDR1 is LNHDA and CDR2 SQIVND (reference sequence). Unmatched junction bases numbered 6, after V lost 5 bases and J lost 2 bases. CDR3 sequence reads: CASSFGQARNQPQHF. The CDR3 DNA is TGTGCCAGTAGTTTCGGACAGGCTCGCAATCAGCCCCAGCATTTT.